What follows are 14 T cell receptor beta chains derived from one specimen sequenced in a study of Graves' ophthalmopathy and Graves' hyperthyroidism. Amplification from RNA transcripts yielded the TCR beta CDR3 regions. An opening RT-PCR round employed HTBI primers and preceded a second-round multiplex PCR. Each CDR3 protein is one row after TCRdb ran MiXCR on the multiplex PCR reads. Found here are approximately 150,000 distinct CDR3 sequences, roughly two fifths of them singletons; the top ten hold roughly 9%. Sample: peripheral blood. These receptors originate from a man younger than 45 with Graves' ophthalmopathy.

The CDR3, as DNA: TGTGCCAGCAAGGTAAACACTGAAGCTTTCTTT. Its protein is CASKVNTEAFF. The chain recombines TRBV13 with TRBJ1-1; D remains unclear. Germline V gene data show CDR1 as PRHDT and CDR2 as FYEKMQ (reference sequence). Between the trimmed V and J ends, which lost 7 bases and 2 bases, there was a span of 5 bases. The CDR3 totals 11 residues. The variable domain in full, completed from reference TRBV13 and TRBJ1-1, reads AAGVIQSPRHLIKEKRETATLKCYPIPRHDTVYWYQQGPGQDPQFLISFYEKMQSDKGSIPDRFSAQQFSDYHSELNMSSLELGDSALYFCASKVNTEAFFGQGTRLTVV.

In its sample, this clonotype was seen many times. In DNA form, the CDR3 reads TGTGCCAGCAGCAATAGCTCCTACGAGCAGTACTTC. Translated: CASSNSSYEQYF. The gene calls are TRBV7-3 and TRBJ2-7; D is unresolved. The CDR3 sequence is 12 residues long. The germline V gene has CDR1 SGHTA and CDR2 FQGTGA. V gave up 5 bases and J gave up 0 bases, with 5 bases separating them.

At least ten counts were recorded for this clonotype. The chain links TRBV11-1 to TRBJ2-5; the D gene is possibly TRBD2 (5 bases). There are 15 residues in the CDR3. Germline-derived CDR1 and CDR2 are SGHAT and FQDESV (reference sequence). The V gene lost 6 bases and the J gene lost 0 bases, with 14 bases spanning the gap. CDR3 amino acids: CASSQRTGYQETQYF. CDR3 DNA sequence: TGTGCCAGCAGTCAGCGGACGGGCTACCAAGAGACCCAGTACTTC.

This clonotype has a count of ten or more. The rearrangement uses TRBV5-1 and TRBJ2-7, with 10 nucleotides matching TRBD2. This CDR3 region has 18 residues. Per the germline V gene, CDR1 is SGHRS and CDR2 is YFSETQ. V trimming: 0 bases; J trimming: 4 bases; junction bases outside the gene matches: 13. Here the CDR3 reads CASSLGTSGILRGYEQYF. The DNA for the CDR3 is TGCGCCAGCAGCTTGGGGACTAGCGGAATCCTACGGGGGTACGAGCAGTACTTC.

There are a few counts of this clonotype. This sequence joins TRBV12-3 or TRBV12-4 and TRBJ1-2; 8 bases are a match to TRBD1. CDR3 length equals 14 residues. After removal of 1 base from V and 5 bases from J, the junction contained 3 bases not matched to a gene. The CDR3 here is CASSLGDRLYGYTF. The CDR3 DNA is TGTGCCAGCAGTTTAGGGGACAGGCTTTATGGCTACACCTTC.

The chain combines TRBV20-1 with TRBJ2-2, with 7 nucleotides matching TRBD2. The germline gives CDR1 DFQATT, CDR2 SNEGSKA (reference sequence). CDR3 length equals 15 residues. Trimming at V came to 3 bases and at J to 2 bases, leaving 6 bases not matched to a gene. The CDR3 nucleotides are TGCAGTGCTAGTCGTCTAGCGGATAACACCGGGGAGCTGTTTTTT. Its translation: CSASRLADNTGELFF.

This clonotype was counted many times. This chain connects TRBV27 to TRBJ1-2; 8 positions match TRBD1. Germline V lookup: CDR1 MNHEY, CDR2 SMNVEV (reference sequence). The J segment lost 1 base and the V segment lost 4 bases, leaving 14 bases of the junction unmatched. CDR3 size: 18 residues. CDR3 coding DNA: TGTGCCAGCAGTTCTTTGGAGGGGTGGGACAGGATTAACTATGGCTACACCTTC. Protein product: CASSSLEGWDRINYGYTF.

This clonotype was recorded at least ten times. The CDR3 DNA reads as TGTGCCAGCACTAGGGGGCTTGACACTGAAGCTTTCTTT. Amino acid sequence: CASTRGLDTEAFF. V usage is TRBV12-3 or TRBV12-4 and J usage is TRBJ1-1; TRBD1 matches 7 bases. CDR3 size: 13 residues. V was clipped by 7 bases and J by 3 bases; unmatched bases: 5.

This clonotype was found many times. The chain is built from TRBV6-2 or TRBV6-3 and TRBJ2-4, with 12 nucleotides matching TRBD2. This CDR3 has 17 residues. With V trimmed by 2 bases and J by 7 bases, 9 bases remained unmatched. CDR1 MNHEY and CDR2 SVGEGT come from the germline V gene. In DNA form, the CDR3 reads TGTGCCAGCAGTTACCGAAAACTAGCGGGAGGTCGGAACATTCAGTACTTC. Translating gives CASSYRKLAGGRNIQYF.

The rearrangement joins TRBV6-1 to TRBJ1-2; TRBD1 agrees at 7 bases. CDR3 length equals 17 residues. Germline V lookup: CDR1 MNHNS, CDR2 SASEGT. After removal of 2 bases from V and 2 bases from J, the junction contained 11 bases not matched to a gene. The CDR3 bases are TGTGCCAGCAGTGAACTCTCAACCAGGGACAGAAACTATGGCTACACCTTC. It specifies CASSELSTRDRNYGYTF.

This clonotype was observed once. The chain recombines TRBV7-3 with TRBJ1-1; D remains unclear. Trimming shortened V by 5 bases and J by 3 bases, and 10 bases separated the two germline ends. The CDR3 covers 13 residues. Germline V gives CDR1 SGHTA, CDR2 FQGTGA. The CDR3 here is CASSKGRDTEAFF. CDR3 nucleotides: TGTGCCAGCAGCAAAGGACGGGACACTGAAGCTTTCTTT.

This clonotype was found many times. One base away lies a much larger clone, so this may be a sequencing read error. The V call is TRBV6-2 or TRBV6-3, the J call TRBJ1-1; D gene ambiguous. The length of the CDR3 is 14 residues. The germline V gene encodes CDR1 MNHEY and CDR2 SVGEGT. Trimming took off 6 bases at V and 0 bases at J, with 11 bases between the two ends. Written as DNA, the CDR3 is TGTGCCAGCAGACCACCTCAGTTGAACACTGAAGCTTTCTTT. Protein: CASRPPQLNTEAFF.

The chain combines TRBV28 with TRBJ2-7; TRBD2 agrees at 7 bases. The V and J ends lost 8 bases and 6 bases, in that order; junction bases with no gene match: 10. The germline V gene has CDR1 MDHEN and CDR2 SYDVKM. The CDR3 covers 13 residues. This chain's CDR3 is CASSLRPSGEQYF. DNA of the CDR3: TGTGCCAGCTCCCTCCGGCCTAGCGGCGAGCAGTACTTC.

In its sample, this clonotype was seen many times. The chain is built from TRBV12-3 or TRBV12-4 and TRBJ2-7; TRBD2 agrees at 7 bases. This CDR3 has 14 residues. With 5 bases clipped from V and 6 bases from J, the junction kept 10 bases outside the gene matches. The CDR3 here is CASSPQTSFAEQYF. Here the CDR3 DNA reads TGTGCCAGCAGTCCCCAGACTAGCTTCGCCGAGCAGTACTTC.